This T cell receptor beta chain is drawn from a study of low-dose radiotherapy and immunotherapy resistance in tumors. Turning to the study itself: Every two weeks patients got nivolumab 240 mg flat dose, plus ipilimumab 1 mg/kg every six weeks, intravenously. Patients' oral aspirin dose was 300 mg daily across four cycles from cycle 1 day 1.

Germline assignment: CDR1 MDHEN and CDR2 SYDVKM. V dropped 3 bases and J dropped 4; count of bases not matched to a gene: 11. The CDR3 runs to 16 residues. This clonotype was found many times. TRAV- and TRBV-specific primers were used for first-strand cDNA, which covered alpha and beta chains. With a constant-region primer and a V-primer adapter, TCRs were subjected to roughly 20 PCR cycles of amplification. TCRdb reprocessed the reads via MiXCR and lists one record per CDR3 protein. In the table there are around 65,000 distinct CDR3 sequences, more than 20% of which are singletons. Time point noted: before trial treatment. Donors were dosed with nivolumab and ipilimumab; they also received aspirin, low-dose cyclophosphamide and low-dose radiotherapy. All eligible patients presented with advanced solid tumors that contained no tumor-infiltrating lymphocytes.

This sequence was found in a male donor with rectosigmoid adenocarcinoma. The rearrangement uses TRBV28 and TRBJ2-5, with 7 bases matching TRBD2. Sequenced material: PBMCs, taken before treatment. The DNA for the CDR3 is TGTGCCAGCAGTTTTGGCGGGGTGGGGGGGAGAGAGACCCAGTACTTC. Translated: CASSFGGVGGRETQYF.